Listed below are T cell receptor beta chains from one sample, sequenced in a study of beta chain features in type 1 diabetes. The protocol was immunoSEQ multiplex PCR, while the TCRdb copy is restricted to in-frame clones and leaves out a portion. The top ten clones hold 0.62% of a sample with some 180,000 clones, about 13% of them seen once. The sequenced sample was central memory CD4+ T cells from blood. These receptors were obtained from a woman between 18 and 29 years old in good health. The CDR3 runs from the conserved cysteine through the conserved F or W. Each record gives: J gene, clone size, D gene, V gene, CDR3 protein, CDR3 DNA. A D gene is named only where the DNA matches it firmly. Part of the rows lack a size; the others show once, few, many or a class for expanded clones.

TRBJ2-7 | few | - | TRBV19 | CASSRSLSSDEQYF | TGTGCCAGTAGTCGCTCCCTCTCTAGCGACGAGCAGTACTTC
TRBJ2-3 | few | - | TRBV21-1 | CASARGLFGLAGRTDTQYF | TGTGCCAGCGCGAGGGGGCTCTTTGGTCTAGCGGGACGCACAGATACGCAGTATTTT
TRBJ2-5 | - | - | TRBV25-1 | CASSEPQGLGETQYF | TGTGCCAGCAGTGAACCCCAGGGATTGGGAGAGACCCAGTACTTC
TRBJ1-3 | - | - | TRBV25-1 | CASSPIRLPLSGNTIYF | TGTGCCAGCAGTCCGATCAGACTTCCCCTCTCTGGAAACACCATATATTTT
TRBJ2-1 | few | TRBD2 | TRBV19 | CASTLEGLADNEQFF | TGTGCCAGTACCCTTGAAGGGCTAGCGGACAATGAGCAGTTCTTC
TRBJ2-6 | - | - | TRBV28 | CASRETVSGANVLTF | TGTGCCAGCAGGGAGACAGTCTCTGGGGCCAACGTCCTGACTTTC
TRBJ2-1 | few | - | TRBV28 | CASSLWAGSSYNEQFF | TGTGCCAGCAGTTTATGGGCTGGGAGCTCCTACAATGAGCAGTTCTTC
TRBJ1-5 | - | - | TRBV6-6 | CASSYSGASNQPQHF | TGTGCCAGCAGTTACTCTGGGGCTAGCAATCAGCCCCAGCATTTT
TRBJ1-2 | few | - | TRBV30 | CAWSVPPGKGYTF | TGTGCCTGGAGTGTACCCCCAGGAAAGGGCTACACCTTC
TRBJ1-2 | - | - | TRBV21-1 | CASSKGDSHNYGYTF | TGTGCCAGCAGCAAAGGGGACAGCCATAACTATGGCTACACCTTC
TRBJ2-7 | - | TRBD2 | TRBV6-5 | CASSAQAGPYEQYF | TGTGCCAGCTCGGCACAAGCGGGACCGTACGAGCAGTACTTC
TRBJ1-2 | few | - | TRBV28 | CASSTDTHGGYTF | TGTGCCAGCTCCACCGACACGCACGGAGGCTACACCTTC
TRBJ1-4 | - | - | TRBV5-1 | CASSVEGRVHEKLFF | TGCGCCAGCAGCGTGGAGGGCAGGGTTCATGAAAAACTGTTTTTT
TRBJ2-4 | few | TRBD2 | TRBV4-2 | CASSLYQAGEYENIQYF | TGTGCCAGCAGCCTCTATCAGGCGGGAGAGTACGAAAACATTCAGTACTTC
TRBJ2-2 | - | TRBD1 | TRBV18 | CASSPLPGQGTGELFF | TGTGCCAGCTCACCACTACCGGGACAGGGAACCGGGGAGCTGTTTTTT
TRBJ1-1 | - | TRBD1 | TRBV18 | CASSPGQGVRTEAFF | TGTGCCAGCTCACCAGGACAGGGGGTTCGCACTGAAGCTTTCTTT
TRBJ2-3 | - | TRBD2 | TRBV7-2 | CASSLGMAGESPNTQYF | TGTGCCAGCAGCTTAGGAATGGCGGGAGAGTCCCCAAATACGCAGTATTTT
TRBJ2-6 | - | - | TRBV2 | CASSEFGAGANVLTF | TGTGCCAGCAGTGAATTCGGGGCTGGGGCCAACGTCCTGACTTTC
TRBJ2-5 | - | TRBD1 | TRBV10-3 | CAISGQGIETQYF | TGTGCCATCAGCGGACAGGGTATAGAGACCCAGTACTTC
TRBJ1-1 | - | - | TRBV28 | CASTSAGYGAFF | TGTGCCAGCACAAGCGCCGGGTACGGAGCTTTCTTT
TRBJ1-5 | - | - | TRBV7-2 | CASSLVRTQGQPQHF | TGTGCCAGCAGCTTAGTCCGGACGCAGGGACAGCCCCAGCATTTT
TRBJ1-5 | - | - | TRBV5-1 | CASSPGERGQPQHF | TGCGCCAGCAGCCCAGGGGAGCGCGGTCAGCCCCAGCATTTT
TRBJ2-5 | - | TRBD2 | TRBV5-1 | CASSLAGGGGETQYF | TGCGCCAGCAGCCTGGCGGGAGGGGGAGGAGAGACCCAGTACTTC
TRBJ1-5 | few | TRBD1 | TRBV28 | CASSLGTAYQPQHF | TGTGCCAGCAGTCTGGGGACAGCGTATCAGCCCCAGCATTTT
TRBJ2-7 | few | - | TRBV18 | CASSPAARGEQYF | TGTGCCAGCTCACCAGCGGCCAGGGGCGAGCAGTACTTC
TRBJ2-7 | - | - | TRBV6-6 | CATNLNGGIYEQYF | TGTGCCACGAACCTTAATGGCGGGATCTACGAGCAGTACTTC
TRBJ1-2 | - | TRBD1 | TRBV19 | CASTVIQGTYGYTF | TGTGCCAGTACCGTCATACAGGGGACCTATGGCTACACCTTC
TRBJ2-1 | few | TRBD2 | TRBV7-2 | CASSFASGNYNEQFF | TGTGCCAGCAGCTTCGCTAGCGGGAACTACAATGAGCAGTTCTTC
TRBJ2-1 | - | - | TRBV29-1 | CSGTTSSYEQFF | TGCAGCGGGACGACTAGTAGCTATGAGCAGTTCTTC
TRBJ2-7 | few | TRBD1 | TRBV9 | CASSETGGKGQQYF | TGTGCCAGCAGCGAGACAGGGGGCAAGGGGCAGCAGTACTTC
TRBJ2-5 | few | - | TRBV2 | CASSARREETQYF | TGTGCCAGCAGTGCCCGCCGGGAAGAGACCCAGTACTTC
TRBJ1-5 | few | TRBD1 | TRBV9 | CASSPQGQANQPQHF | TGTGCCAGCAGCCCCCAAGGACAGGCAAATCAGCCCCAGCATTTT
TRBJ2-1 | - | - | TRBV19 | CASSSARYNEQFF | TGTGCCAGTAGTAGTGCCAGATACAATGAGCAGTTCTTC
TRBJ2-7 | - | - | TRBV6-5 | CASIPNGGYEQYF | TGTGCCAGCATCCCCAACGGGGGCTACGAGCAGTACTTC
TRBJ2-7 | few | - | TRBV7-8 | CASSLVAGRTYEQYF | TGTGCCAGCAGCTTAGTTGCGGGGCGAACCTACGAGCAGTACTTC
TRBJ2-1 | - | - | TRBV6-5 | CASSSLTGMGQFF | TGTGCCAGCAGTTCATTAACAGGGATGGGGCAGTTCTTC
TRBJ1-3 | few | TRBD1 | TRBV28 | CASSSWGQGARGTIYF | TGTGCCAGCAGTTCCTGGGGGCAGGGGGCGCGTGGCACCATATATTTT
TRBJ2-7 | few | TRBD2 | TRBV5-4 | CASSSPTSGKEQYF | TGTGCCAGCAGCTCCCCGACTAGCGGGAAGGAGCAGTACTTC
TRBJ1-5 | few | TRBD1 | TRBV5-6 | CASSSGQGLGQPQHF | TGTGCCAGCAGCTCGGGACAGGGTTTGGGTCAGCCCCAGCATTTT
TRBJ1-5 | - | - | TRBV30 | CAWGLNGGQPQHF | TGTGCCTGGGGCCTAAATGGGGGGCAGCCCCAGCATTTT
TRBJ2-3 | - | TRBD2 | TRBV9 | CASSVEGGMSTDTQYF | TGTGCCAGCAGCGTAGAGGGAGGGATGAGCACAGATACGCAGTATTTT
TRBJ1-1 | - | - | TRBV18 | CASSPPGGTEAFF | TGTGCCAGCTCACCACCTGGGGGGACTGAAGCTTTCTTT
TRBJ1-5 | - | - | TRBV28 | CASHTGLIPQHF | TGTGCCAGCCACACAGGGTTAATTCCCCAGCATTTT
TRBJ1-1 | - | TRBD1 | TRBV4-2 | CASSQDPGTGGTEAFF | TGTGCCAGCAGCCAAGATCCTGGGACAGGGGGCACTGAAGCTTTCTTT
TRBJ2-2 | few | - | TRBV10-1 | CASNKQGSGELFF | TGCGCCAGCAACAAACAGGGTTCCGGGGAGCTGTTTTTT
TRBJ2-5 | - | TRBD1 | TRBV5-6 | CASSLLGQEETQYF | TGTGCCAGCAGCTTGTTGGGACAGGAAGAGACCCAGTACTTC
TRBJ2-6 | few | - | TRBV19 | CASSERGSGANVLTF | TGTGCCAGTAGTGAGAGGGGGTCTGGGGCCAACGTCCTGACTTTC
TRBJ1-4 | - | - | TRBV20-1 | CSASSEKLFF | TGCAGTGCTAGTTCAGAAAAACTGTTTTTT
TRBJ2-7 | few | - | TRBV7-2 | CASKTQGSYEQYF | TGTGCCAGCAAAACCCAGGGGTCCTACGAGCAGTACTTC
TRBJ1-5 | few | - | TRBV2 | CASSDTGNRGQPQHF | TGTGCCAGCAGTGACACAGGGAATAGGGGACAGCCCCAGCATTTT
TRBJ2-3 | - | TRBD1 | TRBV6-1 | CASRDRTSTDTQYF | TGTGCCAGCAGGGACAGGACAAGCACAGATACGCAGTATTTT
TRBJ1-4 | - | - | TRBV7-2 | CASSLGPGEKLFF | TGTGCCAGCAGCTTAGGACCAGGGGAAAAACTGTTTTTT
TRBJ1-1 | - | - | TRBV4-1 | CASSQGPPGVYTEAFF | TGCGCCAGCAGCCAAGGTCCCCCGGGGGTTTACACTGAAGCTTTCTTT
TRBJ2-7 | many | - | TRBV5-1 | CASSLEGSGEMDEQYF | TGCGCCAGCAGCTTGGAAGGTTCTGGGGAGATGGACGAGCAGTACTTC
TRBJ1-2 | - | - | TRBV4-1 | CASSQDPPAGRGIYGYTF | TGCGCCAGCAGCCAAGATCCTCCCGCGGGACGGGGGATCTATGGCTACACCTTC
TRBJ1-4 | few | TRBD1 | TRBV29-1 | CSVGPRGSGEKLFF | TGCAGCGTTGGCCCCAGGGGGTCAGGGGAAAAACTGTTTTTT